This TCR beta chain was documented in a study of T cells after yellow fever vaccination. Researchers made TCR cDNA using 5'RACE template switching, and this step added a universal primer site and UMIs. TCRdb reprocessed the 5' RACE reads via MiXCR and lists one record per CDR3 protein. This sample has 450,000 to 550,000 distinct CDR3 sequences, with 20% to 25% found just once. The source is a man aged 18 to 30 who received the YFV17D yellow fever vaccine. The starting material was PBMCs, obtained less than 25 days after the first yellow fever vaccination.

CDR3: CASSFRSLDSDIYMGTGELFF. CDR3 DNA: TGCGCCAGCAGCTTCAGGTCACTCGACAGCGATATTTACATGGGCACCGGGGAGCTGTTTTTT. This chain links TRBV5-1 with TRBJ2-2; maybe TRBD1 (5 bases). This CDR3 spans 21 amino acids. Germline CDR1 is SGHRS and CDR2 is YFSETQ. V gave up 2 bases and J gave up 4 bases, with 30 bases separating them.